These 27 T cell receptor beta chains share one sample of origin, sequenced in a study of T cell changes during pregnancy in multiple sclerosis. Produced via immunoSEQ multiplex PCR; TCRdb's table is partial and in-frame only. The sample has about 35,000 clones; 91% are singletons. The material sequenced was CD4+ T cells from peripheral blood mononuclear cells, taken in the third trimester of pregnancy. All receptors derive from a female donor in good health, enrolled as a control in a pregnancy study.

The chain has TRBV7-6 and TRBJ2-2; TRBD2 might be the D (5 bases). The germline gives CDR1 SGHVS, CDR2 FNYEAQ. Trimming removed 5 bases at V and 5 bases at J, with 21 bases between. The CDR3 consists of 17 residues. The CDR3 here is CASSLGSVRAGTGELFF. CDR3 DNA sequence: TGTGCCAGCAGCCTAGGGAGTGTGAGGGCCGGTACCGGGGAGCTGTTTTTT.

This clone was picked up one time. V and J are TRBV2 and TRBJ1-2; maybe TRBD1 (6 bases). Trimming pared 5 bases from V and 5 bases from J, leaving 9 bases between. The CDR3 sequence is 12 residues long. The germline CDR1 and CDR2 sequences are SNHLY and FYNNEI. The CDR3 is CASSQGNYGYTF. As DNA, the CDR3 is TGTGCCAGCAGTCAGGGGAATTATGGCTACACCTTC.

This clone was counted once. The chain has TRBV5-5 and TRBJ2-7, with D uncertain. The CDR3 covers 12 residues. CDR1 is SGHKS, CDR2 YYEKEE, per germline (reference sequence). V was pared by 1 base and J by 7 bases, with 9 bases between. The CDR3 sequence is CASSLFNREQYF. CDR3 in DNA: TGTGCCAGCAGCTTGTTTAACAGAGAGCAGTACTTC. The whole variable domain, remainder taken from reference TRBV5-5 and TRBJ2-7, is DAGVTQSPTHLIKTRGQQVTLRCSPISGHKSVSWYQQVLGQGPQFIFQYYEKEERGRGNFPDRFSARQFPNYSSELNVNALLLGDSALYLCASSLFNREQYFGPGTRLTVT.

This clone is labeled as medium-sized. The chain recombines TRBV11-2 with TRBJ2-2; 8 bases fit TRBD2. With 3 bases clipped from V and 6 bases from J, the junction kept 3 bases outside the gene matches. CDR3 length: 14 residues. CDR1 SGHAT and CDR2 FQNNGV come from the germline V gene. The CDR3 protein is CASSFLREAGELFF. CDR3 sequence (DNA): TGTGCCAGCAGCTTTTTGCGGGAGGCCGGGGAGCTGTTTTTT.

This rearrangement joins TRBV7-9 to TRBJ2-5; D is uncertain. The germline gives CDR1 SEHNR, CDR2 FQNEAQ (reference sequence). The length of the CDR3 is 13 residues. Trimming pared 2 bases from V and 5 bases from J, leaving 9 bases between. The CDR3 region is CASSLRVWETQYF. The CDR3 coding sequence is TGTGCCAGCAGCTTACGGGTTTGGGAGACCCAGTACTTC.

The chain carries TRBV7-9 and TRBJ2-7; D is possibly TRBD1 (6 bases). Germline CDR1 and CDR2: SEHNR and FQNEAQ (reference sequence). Deletions cut 7 bases from V and 0 bases from J, with 10 bases between. This CDR3 region has 13 residues. The CDR3 coding sequence is TGTGCCAGCACCAAGGACAGCTCCTACGAGCAGTACTTC. It yields the protein CASTKDSSYEQYF.

The V call is TRBV28, the J call TRBJ1-2, with 9 bases that match TRBD1. CDR1 and CDR2 (germline): MDHEN, SYDVKM. J lost 7 bases, V lost 6 bases, and 6 bases had no gene match. This CDR3 contains 13 residues. CDR3 in amino acids: CASSPGTGSGYTF. The CDR3, as DNA: TGTGCCAGCAGCCCAGGGACAGGGTCTGGCTACACCTTC.

The chain recombines TRBV9 with TRBJ2-5; TRBD2 might be the D (6 bases). Germline V gene data show CDR1 as SGDLS and CDR2 as YYNGEE. CDR3 length: 15 amino acids. Deletions cut 4 bases from V and 5 bases from J, with 18 bases between. For the CDR3, the DNA is TGTGCCAGCAGCTCTTTAGGGGCGGGAAGGGAGACCCAGTACTTC. Protein sequence: CASSSLGAGRETQYF.

This chain uses TRBV6-5 with TRBJ1-5; D might be TRBD1 (6 bases). CDR3 length: 15 amino acids. Germline CDR1 is MNHEY and CDR2 is SVGAGI. Trimming pared 5 bases from V and 5 bases from J, leaving 16 bases between. The CDR3 nucleotides read TGTGCCAGCAGTAGCGGGGGGCAGGGGCATCAGCCCCAGCATTTT. Amino acids: CASSSGGQGHQPQHF.

This clone was seen only once. The chain links TRBV4-3 to TRBJ1-2; D not resolved. The CDR3 runs to 13 residues. CDR1 LGHNA and CDR2 YSLEER come from the germline V gene. Trimming took 1 base from V and 8 from J, leaving 11 bases between them. DNA of the CDR3: TGCGCCAGCAGCCAAGGTGGCGGTTTAGGCTACACCTTC. Its translation: CASSQGGGLGYTF.

This chain joins TRBV7-9 and TRBJ1-4; possibly TRBD1 for D (5 bases). The V gene lost 1 base and the J gene lost 11 bases, with 17 bases spanning the gap. Germline loops: CDR1 SEHNR, CDR2 FQNEAQ (reference sequence). The CDR3 loop spans 15 amino acids. The CDR3 spells CASSLESGARGKLFF. The CDR3 nucleotides are TGTGCCAGCAGCTTAGAGTCTGGGGCTCGTGGGAAACTGTTTTTT.

V is TRBV2 and J is TRBJ1-5; the D gene is possibly TRBD1 (5 bases). CDR1 SNHLY and CDR2 FYNNEI come from the germline V gene. The CDR3 runs to 15 residues. The V end was cut by 4 bases, the J end by 3 bases, with 13 bases between. DNA of the CDR3: TGTGCCAGCAGTGTAGATCCAGGGCCCAATCAGCCCCAGCATTTT. Its translation: CASSVDPGPNQPQHF.

V and J are TRBV2 and TRBJ2-1; 11 bases map to TRBD1. CDR1 SNHLY and CDR2 FYNNEI come from the germline V gene. This CDR3 has 16 residues. V shed 8 bases and J 2 bases; nucleotides not matched to a gene: 8. The CDR3 spells CASRRPGQGAYNEQFF. The CDR3 DNA reads TGTGCCAGCCGTCGTCCGGGACAGGGGGCCTACAATGAGCAGTTCTTC.

The V gene is TRBV19, the J gene TRBJ2-7; 10 bases match TRBD1. Trimming took 4 bases from V and 2 from J; bases not matched to a gene: 8. From germline, CDR1 is LNHDA and CDR2 SQIVND (reference sequence). CDR3 size: 16 residues. CDR3 residues: CASSNPRQGATYEQYF. In DNA form, the CDR3 reads TGTGCCAGTAGTAATCCCAGACAGGGGGCCACCTACGAGCAGTACTTC.

V and J are TRBV7-9 and TRBJ2-1, with 10 nucleotides matching TRBD2. V lost 5 bases to trimming and J lost 7 bases; unmatched junction nucleotides: 20. The CDR3 spans 19 residues. From germline, CDR1 is SEHNR and CDR2 FQNEAQ (reference sequence). CDR3 nucleotides: TGTGCCAGCAGCCCCCGTACTTTGGCTAGCGGGGGTCACGGGAATGAGCAGTTCTTC. Protein: CASSPRTLASGGHGNEQFF.

In this sample, this clone turned up once. The V and J genes are TRBV5-1 and TRBJ1-6, with D uncertain. This CDR3 region has 14 residues. Per germline, CDR1 SGHRS and CDR2 YFSETQ. V was clipped by 5 bases and J by 5 bases, with 11 bases between them. CDR3 residues: CASSRGENNSPLHF. For the CDR3, the DNA is TGCGCCAGCAGTCGCGGGGAGAATAATTCACCCCTCCACTTT.

In its sample, this clone was seen once. The rearrangement joins TRBV15 to TRBJ1-5, with D maybe TRBD1 (6 bases). The CDR3 contains 14 residues. The ends were cut back, 6 bases at V and 7 bases at J, with 16 bases in the middle. Germline CDR1 reads LNHNV; CDR2 reads YYDKDF (reference sequence). CDR3 amino acids: CATRNTGNGQPQHF. DNA for the CDR3: TGTGCCACCAGAAATACAGGGAACGGCCAGCCCCAGCATTTT.

This chain joins TRBV28 and TRBJ1-5; D is possibly TRBD1 (5 bases). Germline V CDR1 and CDR2: MDHEN, SYDVKM. V gave up 3 bases and J gave up 3 bases, with 12 bases separating them. The CDR3 contains 15 residues. The DNA for the CDR3 is TGTGCCAGCAGTTTCCAGGGCAGGAACAATCAGCCCCAGCATTTT. This sequence encodes CASSFQGRNNQPQHF. The variable domain in full, completed from reference TRBV28 and TRBJ1-5, reads DVKVTQSSRYLVKRTGEKVFLECVQDMDHENMFWYRQDPGLGLRLIYFSYDVKMKEKGDIPEGYSVSREKKERFSLILESASTNQTSMYLCASSFQGRNNQPQHFGDGTRLSIL.

The chain has TRBV10-3 and TRBJ2-1; possible D gene TRBD1, 6 bases. The CDR3 spans 13 residues. The germline V and J ends were trimmed by 0 bases and 7 bases, with 7 bases remaining between them. The germline V gene encodes CDR1 ENHRY and CDR2 SYGVKD. The CDR3 here is CAISESGGNEQFF. CDR3 DNA: TGTGCCATCAGTGAGTCAGGGGGTAATGAGCAGTTCTTC.

This chain uses TRBV28 with TRBJ2-4, with D tentatively TRBD2 (5 bases). Germline CDR1 MDHEN, CDR2 SYDVKM. Trimming shortened V by 5 bases and J by 0 bases, and 14 bases separated the two germline ends. The CDR3 spans 16 residues. CDR3 DNA sequence: TGTGCCAGCAGTCCCCGCGGGCCGCGAGCCAAAAACATTCAGTACTTC. Protein: CASSPRGPRAKNIQYF.

The chain joins TRBV28 to TRBJ2-2; 10 positions agree with TRBD1. Per germline, CDR1 MDHEN and CDR2 SYDVKM. The CDR3 runs 16 residues. V lost 6 bases and J lost 7; bases outside the gene matches: 11. DNA of the CDR3: TGTGCCAGCAGGGGCACGACAGGGGGCGGAAACGGGGAGCTGTTTTTT. Residues: CASRGTTGGGNGELFF.

V and J are TRBV19 and TRBJ1-2; TRBD1 matches at 9 bases. Germline V gene sequence: CDR1 LNHDA, CDR2 SQIVND (reference sequence). The V and J ends lost 6 bases and 4 bases, in that order; junction bases with no gene match: 6. This CDR3 has 14 amino acids. The CDR3 DNA follows: TGTGCCAGTAGACCGGGACAGGGATTCTATGGCTACACCTTC. Protein product: CASRPGQGFYGYTF.

J is TRBJ1-1 and V is TRBV29-1; D remains ambiguous. Germline assignment: CDR1 SQVTM and CDR2 ANQGSEA. V was cut by 7 bases and J by 3 bases, with 15 bases left in between. The CDR3 has 13 residues. The CDR3 sequence: CSAARGFDTEAFF. For the CDR3, the DNA is TGCAGCGCAGCCAGAGGGTTTGACACTGAAGCTTTCTTT.

The chain joins TRBV13 to TRBJ2-3; 10 nucleotides agree with TRBD2. Losses at the gene ends were 3 bases for V and 5 bases for J; bases not matched to a gene: 11. There are 17 residues in the CDR3. Germline CDR1 PRHDT, CDR2 FYEKMQ (reference sequence). The CDR3 DNA sequence: TGTGCCAGCAGCTTGTTAGAAGCGGGAGGGCCGGTAGATACGCAGTATTTT. Translation gives CASSLLEAGGPVDTQYF.

This clone was recorded once. V gene TRBV6-6 combines with J gene TRBJ2-2, with 14 bases lining up with TRBD2. CDR1 MNHNY and CDR2 SVGAGI come from the germline V gene (reference sequence). The ends lost 6 bases at V and 5 bases at J; junction bases unmatched: 2. CDR3 length: 15 residues. CDR3 DNA: TGTGCCAGCAGGACTAGCGGGGGGGGGACCGGGGAGCTGTTTTTT. The encoded protein is CASRTSGGGTGELFF.

The rearrangement links TRBV5-4 to TRBJ2-5, with TRBD2 matching 10 bases. The germline V gene encodes CDR1 SGHNT and CDR2 YYREEE (reference sequence). CDR3 length: 15 amino acids. Trimming at V came to 2 bases and at J to 3 bases, leaving 4 bases not matched to a gene. CDR3 sequence: CASSFLAGGKETQYF. As DNA, the CDR3 is TGTGCCAGCAGCTTCTTAGCGGGGGGTAAAGAGACCCAGTACTTC. Based on the CDR3 plus reference TRBV5-4 and TRBJ2-5, the full variable domain is ETGVTQSPTHLIKTRGQQVTLRCSSQSGHNTVSWYQQALGQGPQFIFQYYREEENGRGNFPPRFSGLQFPNYSSELNVNALELDDSALYLCASSFLAGGKETQYFGPGTRLLVL.

The chain combines TRBV13 with TRBJ2-1; 9 bases align to TRBD1. J gave up 8 bases and V 5 bases, and 7 bases lay outside the gene matches. The CDR3 length is 14 residues. Per the germline V gene, CDR1 is PRHDT and CDR2 is FYEKMQ (reference sequence). The CDR3 region is CASSRGQGGDEQFF. As DNA, the CDR3 is TGTGCCAGCAGCCGGGGACAGGGAGGCGATGAGCAGTTCTTC.